This TCR beta chain was identified in a study of breast tumors, draining lymph nodes, adjacent tissues. TCRdb fed the multiplex PCR reads into MiXCR, producing one record per CDR3 protein. In the table there are over 20,000 distinct CDR3 sequences, less than 40% of which are singletons. Study findings and constraints: Tumor T cell lymph node origin was a supported hypothesis, not proven. Data fit most tumor T cells coming from lymph node, expanding in tumor. Tumor and nontumor repertoires were significantly more similar in luminal-like than in basal-like breast cancer.

In regard to this clonotype: The antigen is unknown.

CDR3 size: 15 residues. Germline CDR1 and CDR2: GTSNPN and SVGIG (reference sequence). After removal of 3 bases from V and 1 base from J, the junction contained 2 bases not matched to a gene. This chain connects TRBV30 to TRBJ2-2; 10 positions agree with TRBD2. This TCR came from a female donor with breast cancer. Some clones in this sample may be carry-over from other donors' samples. The sequenced sample was breast tumor tissue. The CDR3: CAWSWTSGNTGELFF. The CDR3 DNA follows: TGTGCCTGGAGCTGGACTAGCGGGAACACCGGGGAGCTGTTTTTT.